Each of the 23 T cell receptor beta chains below was sequenced from the same sample in a study of T cell changes during pregnancy in multiple sclerosis. The repertoire was sequenced with immunoSEQ multiplex PCR; TCRdb's copy has only in-frame clones and lacks some. In the table there are about 24,000 clones, roughly 90% of which are singletons. The sequenced sample was CD8+ T cells from peripheral blood mononuclear cells, obtained in the first trimester of pregnancy. These receptors all come from a female donor in good health, enrolled as a control in a pregnancy study.

The genes are TRBV5-4 and TRBJ2-1, with D perhaps matching TRBD2 (6 bases). Germline values: CDR1 SGHNT, CDR2 YYREEE (reference sequence). The CDR3 runs 16 residues. V lost 0 bases to trimming and J lost 4 bases, with 14 bases between them. The CDR3 nucleotides are TGTGCCAGCAGCTTGGCGGGGGTTGGGATTTACAATGAGCAGTTCTTC. This sequence encodes CASSLAGVGIYNEQFF. Full variable domain (rest looked up from reference TRBV5-4 and TRBJ2-1): ETGVTQSPTHLIKTRGQQVTLRCSSQSGHNTVSWYQQALGQGPQFIFQYYREEENGRGNFPPRFSGLQFPNYSSELNVNALELDDSALYLCASSLAGVGIYNEQFFGPGTRLTVL.

The chain recombines TRBV19 with TRBJ1-2; 7 bases line up with TRBD1. The V gene end was trimmed by 8 bases and the J gene end by 5 bases; junction bases not matched to a gene: 5. The CDR3 has 12 amino acids. CDR1 is LNHDA, CDR2 SQIVND, per germline (reference sequence). As DNA, the CDR3 is TGTGCCAGTGCGACAGGGCTTTATGGCTACACCTTC. This translates into CASATGLYGYTF.

The chain employs TRBV19 and TRBJ1-1, with TRBD1 as a possible D gene (6 bases). Germline-derived CDR1 and CDR2 are LNHDA and SQIVND (reference sequence). The CDR3 loop spans 13 amino acids. V was shortened by 8 bases and J by 8 bases, with 18 bases between the two germline ends. CDR3 loop: CASRPAGGREAFF. CDR3 DNA sequence: TGTGCCAGTCGTCCTGCGGGGGGCCGCGAAGCTTTCTTT. The full variable domain, its missing parts supplied by reference TRBV19 and TRBJ1-1, is DGGITQSPKYLFRKEGQNVTLSCEQNLNHDAMYWYRQDPGQGLRLIYYSQIVNDFQKGDIAEGYSVSREKKESFPLTVTSAQKNPTAFYLCASRPAGGREAFFGQGTRLTVV.

The V gene is TRBV27, the J gene TRBJ2-1; 11 bases map to TRBD1. Germline V lookup: CDR1 MNHEY, CDR2 SMNVEV (reference sequence). V was pared by 6 bases and J by 6 bases, with 4 bases of the junction left unmatched. This CDR3 comprises 14 residues. The CDR3: CASRDRGLSNEQFF. CDR3 DNA sequence: TGTGCCAGCAGGGACAGGGGGCTCAGCAATGAGCAGTTCTTC.

The chain has TRBV28 and TRBJ1-2; possibly TRBD1 for D (6 bases). Germline V CDR1 and CDR2: MDHEN, SYDVKM. V shed 5 bases and J shed 4 bases, with 14 bases lying between them. The CDR3 length is 14 residues. CDR3 region: CASSIPGQLYGYTF. The CDR3 DNA sequence: TGTGCCAGCAGTATCCCGGGACAACTCTATGGCTACACCTTC.

The chain links TRBV7-8 to TRBJ2-7; a weak D match, TRBD2 (5 bases). The ends were cut back, 3 bases at V and 2 bases at J, with 17 bases in the middle. CDR1 is SGHVS and CDR2 is FQNEAQ in the germline V gene. The CDR3 totals 16 residues. The CDR3 region has the DNA TGTGCCAGCAGCTTGGGCCCCCAGCGGAGAACCTACGAGCAGTACTTC. As protein: CASSLGPQRRTYEQYF.

The chain is built from TRBV9 and TRBJ2-7, with 12 bases matching TRBD2. Germline CDR1 reads SGDLS; CDR2 reads YYNGEE. The CDR3 totals 15 residues. The V gene end was trimmed by 3 bases and the J gene end by 0 bases; junction bases not matched to a gene: 1. CDR3 DNA: TGTGCCAGCAGCGCTAGCGGGGGGGACTCCTACGAGCAGTACTTC. Translation gives CASSASGGDSYEQYF.

This clone has just one count. The chain is built from TRBV15 and TRBJ1-5; TRBD1 is a possible D gene (6 bases). Trimming left V 4 bases short and J 4 bases short, with 8 bases between. Germline V gives CDR1 LNHNV, CDR2 YYDKDF (reference sequence). This CDR3 is 13 amino acids long. Here the CDR3 reads CATSNRENQPQHF. CDR3 bases: TGTGCCACCAGCAACAGGGAAAATCAGCCCCAGCATTTT. The full variable domain, completed using reference TRBV15 and TRBJ1-5, is DAMVIQNPRYQVTQFGKPVTLSCSQTLNHNVMYWYQQKSSQAPKLLFHYYDKDFNNEADTPDNFQSRRPNTSFCFLDIRSPGLGDTAMYLCATSNRENQPQHFGDGTRLSIL.

The J gene is TRBJ2-5, the V gene TRBV6-1, with a tentative D call TRBD2 (5 bases). The CDR3 spans 13 residues. Looked up from germline, CDR1 is MNHNS and CDR2 is SASEGT. Trimming stripped 6 bases from V and 5 bases from J, with 13 bases between. The CDR3 DNA is TGTGCCAGCAGGCCGGACTCCGTGGAGACCCAGTACTTC. Protein: CASRPDSVETQYF.

The chain carries TRBV15 and TRBJ2-2; maybe TRBD2 (6 bases). Germline V gene lookup returns CDR1 LNHNV and CDR2 YYDKDF (reference sequence). Trimming left V 9 bases short and J 5 bases short, with 19 bases between. This CDR3 is 15 amino acids long. The CDR3 coding sequence is TGTGCCACATCCCAGGGCCGCGGAGGGACCGGGGAGCTGTTTTTT. Its protein is CATSQGRGGTGELFF.

V is TRBV7-9 and J is TRBJ2-3; D gene ambiguous. Germline-derived CDR1 and CDR2 are SEHNR and FQNEAQ (reference sequence). The CDR3 covers 17 residues. Trimming cost V 0 bases and J 0 bases, with 13 bases left between them. CDR3 in DNA: TGTGCCAGCAGCTTAGCTGGCCGACCCAGGAGCACAGATACGCAGTATTTT. Translated, it gives CASSLAGRPRSTDTQYF.

The chain uses TRBV9 and TRBJ1-2, with D perhaps TRBD1 (5 bases). The CDR3 contains 11 residues. Trimming pared 8 bases from V and 6 bases from J, leaving 11 bases between. In germline, CDR1 is SGDLS, CDR2 YYNGEE. CDR3 in DNA: TGTGCCAGTTCCAGGGCTGATGGCTACACCTTC. This sequence encodes CASSRADGYTF.

The rearrangement joins TRBV25-1 to TRBJ1-4; perhaps TRBD1 as D (6 bases). The germline CDR1 and CDR2 sequences are MGHDK and SYGVNS. This CDR3 region has 13 residues. The germline V and J ends were trimmed by 6 bases and 6 bases, with 11 bases remaining between them. Here the CDR3 reads CASSRGGYEKLFF. For the CDR3, the DNA is TGTGCCAGCAGCAGGGGTGGTTATGAAAAACTGTTTTTT.

V is TRBV19 and J is TRBJ1-5; unclear D gene. The germline gives CDR1 LNHDA, CDR2 SQIVND (reference sequence). Trimming removed 5 bases from V and 4 bases from J, with 12 bases in between. The CDR3 sequence is 14 residues long. CDR3 sequence reads: CASSDGGRNQPQHF. The DNA of the CDR3 is TGTGCCAGTAGTGACGGAGGGAGAAATCAGCCCCAGCATTTT.

The chain combines TRBV5-4 with TRBJ2-1, with 8 bases identical to TRBD1. V lost 4 bases and J lost 3; bases outside the gene matches: 6. Germline CDR1 and CDR2: SGHNT and YYREEE (reference sequence). This CDR3 is 15 amino acids long. CDR3 residues: CASSAWDRRYNEQFF. CDR3 DNA: TGTGCCAGCAGCGCTTGGGACAGGCGCTACAATGAGCAGTTCTTC.

On this clone: Germline and junction disagree at one end, which may indicate a read error. CDR3 amino acids: CASSQWEGNAEAFF. For the CDR3, the DNA is TGCGCCAGCAGCCAATGGGAGGGGAACGCTGAAGCTTTCTTT. The V gene is TRBV4-1, the J gene TRBJ1-1; D possibly corresponds to TRBD1 (5 bases). The CDR3 length is 14 residues. Per germline, CDR1 MGHRA and CDR2 YSYEKL.

The chain couples TRBV5-6 to TRBJ1-1, with 7 positions matching TRBD1. V lost 4 bases, J lost 3 bases, and 9 bases stayed unmatched. The CDR3 covers 15 residues. CDR1 is SGHDT, CDR2 YYEEEE, per germline. The CDR3 is CASSPDGTDYTEAFF. Here the CDR3 DNA reads TGTGCCAGCAGCCCAGATGGGACAGACTACACTGAAGCTTTCTTT.

This clone was detected a few times. The chain uses TRBV7-9 and TRBJ2-7; 8 nucleotides agree with TRBD1. V lost 4 bases and J lost 3; bases outside the gene matches: 8. Germline lookup yields CDR1 SEHNR and CDR2 FQNEAQ (reference sequence). This CDR3 region has 15 residues. This CDR3 is CASSSPWDRYYEQYF. The CDR3 nucleotides read TGTGCCAGCAGCTCCCCTTGGGACAGGTACTACGAGCAGTACTTC.

This chain joins TRBV4-3 and TRBJ1-1; D is ambiguous. The CDR3 extends over 15 amino acids. Per germline, CDR1 LGHNA and CDR2 YSLEER. The ends were cut back, 0 bases at V and 0 bases at J, with 8 bases in the middle. For the CDR3, the DNA is TGCGCCAGCAGCCAAGAGGTTAGCCTGAACACTGAAGCTTTCTTT. Its translation is CASSQEVSLNTEAFF.

J is TRBJ1-6 and V is TRBV16; D perhaps matches TRBD1 (5 bases). This CDR3 has 16 amino acids. CDR1 is KGHSY, CDR2 FQNENV, per germline. Trimming removed 0 bases at V and 7 bases at J, with 13 bases between. The DNA for the CDR3 is TGTGCCAGCAGCCAATCGGGGCCGGGCTGGAATTCACCCCTCCACTTT. Residues: CASSQSGPGWNSPLHF.

The chain joins TRBV4-3 to TRBJ2-7; the D gene is possibly TRBD1 (6 bases). There are 17 residues in the CDR3. The germline V gene encodes CDR1 LGHNA and CDR2 YSLEER. V lost 3 bases and J lost 4, with 22 bases in between. The CDR3 sequence is CASSHGVAGDSIYEQYF. CDR3 bases: TGCGCCAGCAGCCATGGGGTGGCAGGGGATTCAATATACGAGCAGTACTTC.

The CDR3 nucleotides read TGTGCCAGTAGTAGGTTGGGGGGGCCCAAGGCATCGTACAATGAGCAGTTCTTC. It encodes CASSRLGGPKASYNEQFF. The rearrangement uses TRBV19 and TRBJ2-1, with D maybe TRBD2 (7 bases). Germline V lookup: CDR1 LNHDA, CDR2 SQIVND (reference sequence). There are 18 residues in the CDR3. The V gene lost 4 bases and the J gene lost 4 bases, with 23 bases spanning the gap. The entire variable domain, with the rest obtained from reference TRBV19 and TRBJ2-1, is as follows: DGGITQSPKYLFRKEGQNVTLSCEQNLNHDAMYWYRQDPGQGLRLIYYSQIVNDFQKGDIAEGYSVSREKKESFPLTVTSAQKNPTAFYLCASSRLGGPKASYNEQFFGPGTRLTVL.

The chain links TRBV6-5 to TRBJ1-4; D is possibly TRBD1 (6 bases). Germline V lookup: CDR1 MNHEY, CDR2 SVGAGI. V lost 5 bases, J lost 10 bases, and 17 bases lay in between. The CDR3 covers 14 residues. The CDR3 DNA follows: TGTGCCAGCAGTGAACAGGGCCGTGTGGTAAAACTGTTTTTT. Protein product: CASSEQGRVVKLFF.